The 10 T cell receptor beta chains below all came from one sample that was sequenced in a study of OX40 agonist ivuxolimab in advanced cancers. Assay used: immunoSEQ multiplex PCR; TCRdb lists only in-frame clones, some missing. The table includes about 26,000 clones, approximately 83% detected once. The sequenced sample was CD4+ or CD8+ T cells sorted from blood, obtained in a trial of the OX40 agonist ivuxolimab. The receptors originated from an adult with an advanced solid tumor such as melanoma, head and neck, liver or kidney cancer.

This clone is labeled as medium-sized. V is TRBV5-6 and J is TRBJ1-2; D unclear. The germline CDR1 and CDR2 sequences are SGHDT and YYEEEE. The CDR3 covers 13 residues. V shed 0 bases and J shed 8 bases, with 11 bases lying between them. DNA of the CDR3: TGTGCCAGCAGCTTGGGGGCGTTGGAGGGCTACACCTTC. Encoded protein: CASSLGALEGYTF.

The chain uses TRBV27 and TRBJ2-2; possibly TRBD2 for D (6 bases). Per the germline V gene, CDR1 is MNHEY and CDR2 is SMNVEV (reference sequence). Trimming cost V 6 bases and J 8 bases, with 19 bases left between them. There are 15 residues in the CDR3. The CDR3 spells CASSRGTLGVGELFF. CDR3 coding DNA: TGTGCCAGCAGCCGGGGGACCTTGGGGGTGGGGGAGCTGTTTTTT.

This chain joins TRBV27 and TRBJ1-5; no reliable D call. Deletions cut 0 bases from V and 7 bases from J, with 7 bases between. This CDR3 comprises 13 residues. From germline, CDR1 is MNHEY and CDR2 SMNVEV (reference sequence). Written as DNA, the CDR3 is TGTGCCAGCAGTTTATCGGACCTACAGCCCCAGCATTTT. As protein: CASSLSDLQPQHF.

This clone has only one observation. The CDR3 nucleotides read TGTGCCAGCACTAAAGGGGAGGGCTTCAATCAGCCCCAGCATTTT. Protein sequence: CASTKGEGFNQPQHF. V gene TRBV9 combines with J gene TRBJ1-5; D may be TRBD1 (5 bases). Trimming cost V 6 bases and J 3 bases, with 16 bases left between them. The CDR3 runs to 15 residues. Per germline, CDR1 SGDLS and CDR2 YYNGEE.

The chain uses TRBV19 and TRBJ2-6, with a possible D match to TRBD1 (6 bases). CDR1 and CDR2 from the germline V gene are LNHDA and SQIVND (reference sequence). The length of the CDR3 is 19 residues. V gave up 0 bases and J gave up 0 bases, with 15 bases separating them. CDR3 in amino acids: CASSIDRDRDISGANVLTF. CDR3 in DNA: TGTGCCAGTAGTATAGATAGGGACCGGGACATCTCTGGGGCCAACGTCCTGACTTTC. Variable domain in full (rest from reference TRBV19 and TRBJ2-6): DGGITQSPKYLFRKEGQNVTLSCEQNLNHDAMYWYRQDPGQGLRLIYYSQIVNDFQKGDIAEGYSVSREKKESFPLTVTSAQKNPTAFYLCASSIDRDRDISGANVLTFGAGSRLTVL.

For this clone: This may stem from a read error, because a much larger clone lies one nucleotide away. The V and J genes are TRBV25-1 and TRBJ2-7; TRBD1 aligns across 8 bases. Germline V gene data show CDR1 as MGHDK and CDR2 as SYGVNS. The CDR3 consists of 12 residues. The CDR3 DNA is TGTGCCAGCGGTGACAGGGGCTACGAGCAGTACTTC. Translated, it gives CASGDRGYEQYF.

This chain uses TRBV29-1 with TRBJ1-1; a possible D gene is TRBD1 (6 bases). This CDR3 contains 13 residues. The V end lost 4 bases, the J end lost 0 bases, and 9 bases lay between the germline ends. Germline CDR1 is SQVTM and CDR2 is ANQGSEA. CDR3 DNA sequence: TGCAGCGTTGTGACAGGTCTGAACACTGAAGCTTTCTTT. It codes for CSVVTGLNTEAFF.

This chain connects TRBV9 to TRBJ1-1, with D possibly being TRBD1 (6 bases). The germline V gene encodes CDR1 SGDLS and CDR2 YYNGEE. Trimming cost V 3 bases and J 5 bases, with 17 bases left between them. This CDR3 has 15 residues. CDR3 in amino acids: CASSEGDQWRTEAFF. The CDR3, as DNA: TGTGCCAGCAGCGAGGGGGATCAGTGGCGTACTGAAGCTTTCTTT. Supplemented by reference TRBV9 and TRBJ1-1, the full variable domain reads DSGVTQTPKHLITATGQRVTLRCSPRSGDLSVYWYQQSLDQGLQFLIQYYNGEERAKGNILERFSAQQFPDLHSELNLSSLELGDSALYFCASSEGDQWRTEAFFGQGTRLTVV.

The V and J genes are TRBV11-3 and TRBJ1-4; maybe TRBD1 (5 bases). The V end was cut by 10 bases, the J end by 8 bases, with 17 bases between. CDR1 and CDR2 (germline): SGHNT, YENEEA. The CDR3 contains 13 residues. This chain's CDR3 is CATMGRGEEKLFF. The CDR3 coding sequence is TGTGCCACAATGGGTAGGGGAGAAGAAAAACTGTTTTTT. The complete variable domain, with remaining parts taken from reference TRBV11-3 and TRBJ1-4, reads EAGVVQSPRYKIIEKKQPVAFWCNPISGHNTLYWYLQNLGQGPELLIRYENEEAVDDSQLPKDRFSAERLKGVDSTLKIQPAELGDSAVYLCATMGRGEEKLFFGSGTQLSVL.

In DNA, the CDR3 is TGTGCCAGCAGCCCCTACGGGGGCGGTGAAAAACTGTTTTTT. This translates into CASSPYGGGEKLFF. The chain joins TRBV5-6 to TRBJ1-4, with D maybe TRBD1 (6 bases). The CDR3 sequence is 14 residues long. The germline CDR1 and CDR2 sequences are SGHDT and YYEEEE. Trimming removed 4 bases at V and 7 bases at J, with 14 bases between.